The 27 T cell receptor beta chains below all came from one sample that was sequenced in a study of cytomegalovirus exposure and HLA in healthy donors (dated by TCRdb to 2015 to 2018). Library creation used the immunoSEQ multiplex PCR assay. For the multiplex PCR, a mixture combining 60 forward primers for TCR Vbeta segments and 13 reverse primers for TCR Jbeta segments was used. The clones in this table, taken by TCRdb from immuneACCESS, are in-frame only. Not every clone is retained; where verified, under half of the shortfall comes from an unresolved V gene, and the cause of the rest is unknown. This sample lists 130,000 or so clones; around 80% were detected once. The leading ten clones occupy 5.3% of the sample. The sequenced material came from PBMCs. Receptor source: a man younger than 45 in good health and CMV-seronegative.

Only a few counts were recorded for this clone. V usage is TRBV2 and J usage is TRBJ1-2, with D possibly matching TRBD1 (5 bases). V lost 6 bases, J lost 1 base, and 6 bases lay in between. CDR3 length: 12 residues. CDR1 is SNHLY, CDR2 FYNNEI, per germline. CDR3 loop: CASRDINYGYTF. Written as DNA, the CDR3 is TGTGCCAGCAGGGACATTAACTATGGCTACACCTTC.

The gene calls are TRBV5-6 and TRBJ2-5, with a weak D call TRBD2 (5 bases). The J call is in doubt because the DNA end fits TRBJ2-7 better. CDR1 and CDR2 (germline): SGHDT, YYEEEE. This CDR3 contains 14 residues. The CDR3 DNA reads TGTGCCAGCAGCGGCCTCTGGTTGGGAGACGAGCAGTACTTC. Its translation is CASSGLWLGDEQYF.

This clone showed up just a few times. The chain employs TRBV19 and TRBJ1-5; TRBD1 agrees at 10 bases. There are 16 residues in the CDR3. Trimming cost V 5 bases and J 0 bases; bases outside gene matches: 4. The germline gives CDR1 LNHDA, CDR2 SQIVND (reference sequence). CDR3: CASSSGQGDSNQPQHF. CDR3 nucleotides: TGTGCCAGTAGTTCAGGACAGGGGGATAGCAATCAGCCCCAGCATTTT. Based on the CDR3 plus reference TRBV19 and TRBJ1-5, the full variable domain is DGGITQSPKYLFRKEGQNVTLSCEQNLNHDAMYWYRQDPGQGLRLIYYSQIVNDFQKGDIAEGYSVSREKKESFPLTVTSAQKNPTAFYLCASSSGQGDSNQPQHFGDGTRLSIL.

V usage is TRBV20-1 and J usage is TRBJ2-3; D not certain. Trimming took 0 bases from V and 8 from J, leaving 6 bases between them. The CDR3 length is 11 residues. Per germline, CDR1 DFQATT and CDR2 SNEGSKA (reference sequence). The CDR3 DNA follows: TGCAGTGCTAGAGAGTATAGTACGCAGTATTTT. It is translated as CSAREYSTQYF.

A few counts support this clone. The chain employs TRBV6-6 and TRBJ1-1; TRBD1 is a possible D gene (5 bases). The CDR3 contains 12 residues. CDR1 MNHNY and CDR2 SVGAGI come from the germline V gene (reference sequence). V was clipped by 6 bases and J by 6 bases, with 11 bases between them. The CDR3 spells CASSSGGAEAFF. The DNA of the CDR3 is TGTGCCAGCAGCTCCGGGGGGGCTGAAGCTTTCTTT.

This clone was counted only a few times. This chain uses TRBV28 with TRBJ1-1; D gene ambiguous. The CDR3 runs 15 residues. Deletions cut 0 bases from V and 3 bases from J, with 11 bases between. Germline V gene sequence: CDR1 MDHEN, CDR2 SYDVKM. The CDR3 sequence is CASSLWGEWDTEAFF. The CDR3 bases are TGTGCCAGCAGTTTATGGGGAGAGTGGGACACTGAAGCTTTCTTT. The whole variable domain, remainder taken from reference TRBV28 and TRBJ1-1, is DVKVTQSSRYLVKRTGEKVFLECVQDMDHENMFWYRQDPGLGLRLIYFSYDVKMKEKGDIPEGYSVSREKKERFSLILESASTNQTSMYLCASSLWGEWDTEAFFGQGTRLTVV.

This clone has just a few counts. In DNA, the CDR3 is TGCAGCGTTGAAGGGCGGGGACGGGCTGAAGCTTTCTTT. It is translated as CSVEGRGRAEAFF. V is TRBV29-1 and J is TRBJ1-1; D might be TRBD1 (5 bases). Germline CDR1 and CDR2: SQVTM and ANQGSEA. The CDR3 runs 13 residues. Trimming removed 1 base at V and 6 bases at J, with 12 bases between.

The gene calls are TRBV5-1 and TRBJ2-3; 7 nucleotides match TRBD2. Germline V gene sequence: CDR1 SGHRS, CDR2 YFSETQ. The CDR3 contains 16 residues. The trim removed 1 base at V and 0 bases at J, leaving 5 bases unmatched. This chain's CDR3 is CASSLSGGSSTDTQYF. CDR3 sequence (DNA): TGCGCCAGCAGCTTGTCGGGCGGGAGTAGCACAGATACGCAGTATTTT.

CDR3 DNA: TGTGCCAGCAGCTCCAGACAAGTTGGTGAAGCTTTCTTT. Its translation is CASSSRQVGEAFF. The chain uses TRBV5-6 and TRBJ1-1; D call uncertain. Germline V gives CDR1 SGHDT, CDR2 YYEEEE. V lost 3 bases and J lost 7, with 13 bases in between. The CDR3 extends over 13 amino acids.

This rearrangement joins TRBV2 to TRBJ1-2; 8 bases match TRBD1. The CDR3 extends over 17 amino acids. V shed 2 bases, J shed 1 base, and the junction held 9 bases outside the gene matches. The V gene's germline CDR1 is SNHLY and CDR2 FYNNEI. The CDR3 reads CASSERTGSVFNYGYTF. The CDR3 nucleotides are TGTGCCAGCAGTGAAAGGACAGGGTCGGTATTTAACTATGGCTACACCTTC.

CDR3 nucleotides: TGCGCCAGCAGCCAAAGCGCGGGAGCCGGGGAGCTGTTTTTT. Amino acid sequence: CASSQSAGAGELFF. The chain carries TRBV4-1 and TRBJ2-2; 7 nucleotides align to TRBD2. J gave up 6 bases and V 2 bases, and 3 bases lay outside the gene matches. The CDR3 length is 14 residues. Germline V gene lookup returns CDR1 MGHRA and CDR2 YSYEKL.

The V gene is TRBV10-1, the J gene TRBJ2-7; 12 bases align to TRBD2. V gave up 8 bases and J gave up 2 bases; unmatched junction bases: 7. Germline V gives CDR1 WNHNN, CDR2 SYGVQD (reference sequence). This CDR3 region has 15 residues. CDR3 DNA: TGCGCCAGCGCCTGGACTAGCGGGACTCCCTACGAGCAGTACTTC. Translation: CASAWTSGTPYEQYF.

The chain couples TRBV19 to TRBJ2-1, with D possibly TRBD1 on 5 matching bases. Germline V gene data show CDR1 as LNHDA and CDR2 as SQIVND (reference sequence). Trimming removed 4 bases at V and 6 bases at J, with 19 bases between. The CDR3 consists of 16 residues. CDR3 DNA: TGTGCCAGTAGTAAACAGGTCTGGTCATGGGTCAATGAGCAGTTCTTC. Amino acid sequence: CASSKQVWSWVNEQFF.

The chain links TRBV7-6 to TRBJ1-5; D gene uncertain. The CDR3 totals 15 residues. V lost 0 bases to trimming and J lost 3 bases, with 9 bases between them. Looked up from germline, CDR1 is SGHVS and CDR2 is FNYEAQ. CDR3 sequence reads: CASSLAEGFNQPQHF. The CDR3 region has the DNA TGTGCCAGCAGCTTAGCTGAGGGCTTCAATCAGCCCCAGCATTTT.

The V gene is TRBV27, the J gene TRBJ2-7, with TRBD1 identical over 9 bases. Germline V gene lookup returns CDR1 MNHEY and CDR2 SMNVEV (reference sequence). With V trimmed by 0 bases and J by 4 bases, 4 bases remained unmatched. CDR3 size: 15 residues. CDR3 DNA: TGTGCCAGCAGTTTATCAGCCGGGACAGGGTACGAGCAGTACTTC. This codes for CASSLSAGTGYEQYF.

The chain combines TRBV10-2 with TRBJ1-6, with 8 bases identical to TRBD1. V shed 2 bases and J 6 bases; nucleotides not matched to a gene: 0. CDR1 WSHSY and CDR2 SAAADI come from the germline V gene. CDR3 length: 14 amino acids. Here the CDR3 reads CASSETGGNSPLHF. The DNA of the CDR3 is TGCGCCAGCAGTGAGACAGGGGGTAATTCACCCCTCCACTTT.

The chain uses TRBV10-1 and TRBJ1-3; TRBD1 agrees at 7 bases. V lost 5 bases and J lost 0; bases outside the gene matches: 4. The germline V gene encodes CDR1 WNHNN and CDR2 SYGVQD (reference sequence). CDR3 length equals 15 residues. CDR3 region: CASSPGQISGNTIYF. CDR3 DNA sequence: TGCGCCAGCAGTCCGGGACAGATCTCTGGAAACACCATATATTTT.

This clone was counted between two and nine times. The genes are TRBV2 and TRBJ2-5; D unresolved. TRBJ2-7 matches the DNA end more closely, so the J call is doubtful. The CDR3 loop spans 13 amino acids. Looked up from germline, CDR1 is SNHLY and CDR2 is FYNNEI. The CDR3 region is CASAKQVSYEQYF. Here the CDR3 DNA reads TGTGCCAGCGCTAAGCAGGTCTCCTACGAGCAGTACTTC.

The V gene is TRBV7-9, the J gene TRBJ2-3; weak D call: TRBD1 (5 bases). The CDR3 extends over 14 amino acids. The germline V gene has CDR1 SEHNR and CDR2 FQNEAQ (reference sequence). Trimming left V 1 base short and J 2 bases short, with 7 bases between. The CDR3 DNA reads as TGTGCCAGCAGCTTAGAGGGGCCCACAGATACGCAGTATTTT. Protein product: CASSLEGPTDTQYF.

The gene calls are TRBV28 and TRBJ2-2; no definite D call. The CDR3 runs to 11 residues. V shed 7 bases and J shed 7 bases, with 7 bases lying between them. Germline values: CDR1 MDHEN, CDR2 SYDVKM. The CDR3 DNA sequence: TGTGCCAGCACCGGTGGCGGGGAGCTGTTTTTT. It is translated as CASTGGGELFF.

V and J are TRBV6-5 and TRBJ2-1, with 9 nucleotides matching TRBD2. In germline, CDR1 is MNHEY, CDR2 SVGAGI. The CDR3 is 15 amino acids. Germline trimming cut 6 bases from V and 4 bases from J; bases unmatched to any gene: 7. The CDR3 DNA reads TGTGCCAGCAGGTCCAGCGGGGGGCTGTACAATGAGCAGTTCTTC. Translation gives CASRSSGGLYNEQFF.

This chain uses TRBV25-1 with TRBJ1-2; a possible D gene is TRBD1 (6 bases). This CDR3 contains 13 residues. V was pared by 4 bases and J by 3 bases, with 9 bases between. Germline V CDR1 and CDR2: MGHDK, SYGVNS. The CDR3 sequence: CASSVRTDYGYTF. DNA for the CDR3: TGTGCCAGCAGTGTCCGGACAGACTATGGCTACACCTTC.

The gene calls are TRBV28 and TRBJ2-7, with unresolved D. There are 11 residues in the CDR3. CDR1 is MDHEN and CDR2 is SYDVKM in the germline V gene. Between the trimmed V and J ends, which lost 7 bases and 7 bases, there was a span of 11 bases. CDR3 sequence: CASTSFDEQYF. CDR3 DNA: TGTGCCAGCACCAGTTTCGATGAGCAGTACTTC.

The chain joins TRBV4-3 to TRBJ2-5; 7 bases line up with TRBD1. Trimming at V came to 1 base and at J to 4 bases, leaving 6 bases not matched to a gene. The CDR3 loop spans 15 amino acids. Germline CDR1 LGHNA, CDR2 YSLEER. CDR3 loop: CASSQGQGVRETQYF. DNA of the CDR3: TGCGCCAGCAGCCAAGGGCAGGGGGTCCGAGAGACCCAGTACTTC.

The rearrangement links TRBV5-3 to TRBJ2-1; D may be TRBD2 (5 bases). TRBV5-3 is treated as an ORF (open reading frame) with a function not yet certain. CDR3 size: 17 residues. Trimming pared 0 bases from V and 6 bases from J, leaving 19 bases between. The CDR3 DNA reads as TGTGCCAGAAGCTTGGAATGGGAAATATCGGACTTCAATGAGCAGTTCTTC. Its translation: CARSLEWEISDFNEQFF.

The chain is built from TRBV6-5 and TRBJ1-4, with D maybe TRBD1 (6 bases). This CDR3 is 13 amino acids long. Trimming pared 6 bases from V and 8 bases from J, leaving 13 bases between. Germline V gene data show CDR1 as MNHEY and CDR2 as SVGAGI. This CDR3 reads CASSQTGREKLFF. CDR3 coding DNA: TGTGCCAGCAGCCAAACAGGGCGGGAAAAACTGTTTTTT.

This clone was seen a single time. The V call is TRBV7-2, the J call TRBJ1-1; 9 positions agree with TRBD1. The germline V gene has CDR1 SGHTA and CDR2 FQGNSA. This CDR3 comprises 15 residues. V shed 0 bases, J shed 4 bases, and the junction held 3 bases outside the gene matches. CDR3 sequence (DNA): TGTGCCAGCAGCTTAGCGGGACAGGGTTCCACTGAAGCTTTCTTT. Translated: CASSLAGQGSTEAFF.